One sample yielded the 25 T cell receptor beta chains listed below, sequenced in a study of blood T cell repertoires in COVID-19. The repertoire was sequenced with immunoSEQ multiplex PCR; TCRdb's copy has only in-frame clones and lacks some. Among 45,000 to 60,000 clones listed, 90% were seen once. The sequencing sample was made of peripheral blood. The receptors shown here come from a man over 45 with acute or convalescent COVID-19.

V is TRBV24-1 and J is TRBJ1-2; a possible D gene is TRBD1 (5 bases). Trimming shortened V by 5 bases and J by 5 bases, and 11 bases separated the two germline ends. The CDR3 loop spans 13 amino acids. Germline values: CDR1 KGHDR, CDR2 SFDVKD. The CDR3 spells CATSVHDSYGYTF. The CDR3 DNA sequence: TGTGCCACCAGTGTTCATGACAGTTATGGCTACACCTTC.

This chain's CDR3 is CTAVPGQSNTEAFF. In DNA, the CDR3 is TGCACCGCCGTGCCGGGACAGTCGAACACTGAAGCTTTCTTT. The gene calls are TRBV29-1 and TRBJ1-1; TRBD1 matches 7 bases. Germline V lookup: CDR1 SQVTM, CDR2 ANQGSEA. This CDR3 region has 14 residues.

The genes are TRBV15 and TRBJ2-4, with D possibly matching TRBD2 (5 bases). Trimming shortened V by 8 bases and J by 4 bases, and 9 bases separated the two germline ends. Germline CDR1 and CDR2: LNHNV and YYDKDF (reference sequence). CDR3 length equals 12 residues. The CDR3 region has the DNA TGTGCCACCGGACTGGTAAAAAACATTCAGTACTTC. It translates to CATGLVKNIQYF.

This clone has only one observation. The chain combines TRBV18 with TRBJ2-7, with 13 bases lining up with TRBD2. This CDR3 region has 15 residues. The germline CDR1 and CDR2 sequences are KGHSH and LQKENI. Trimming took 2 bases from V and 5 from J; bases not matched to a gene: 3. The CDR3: CASSPGTSGIHEQYF. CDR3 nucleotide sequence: TGTGCCAGCTCACCAGGGACTAGCGGGATCCACGAGCAGTACTTC.

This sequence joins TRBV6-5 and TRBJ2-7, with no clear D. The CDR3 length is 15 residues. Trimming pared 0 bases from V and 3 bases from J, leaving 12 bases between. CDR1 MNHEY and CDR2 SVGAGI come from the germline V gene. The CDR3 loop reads CASSYSPQAYYEQYF. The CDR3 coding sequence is TGTGCCAGCAGTTACTCCCCCCAGGCTTACTACGAGCAGTACTTC.

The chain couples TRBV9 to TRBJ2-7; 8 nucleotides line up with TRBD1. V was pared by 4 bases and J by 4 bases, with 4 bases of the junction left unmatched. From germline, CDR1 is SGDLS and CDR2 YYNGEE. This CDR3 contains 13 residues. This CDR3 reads CASSRGQGYEQYF. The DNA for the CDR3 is TGTGCCAGCAGCAGAGGACAGGGATACGAGCAGTACTTC.

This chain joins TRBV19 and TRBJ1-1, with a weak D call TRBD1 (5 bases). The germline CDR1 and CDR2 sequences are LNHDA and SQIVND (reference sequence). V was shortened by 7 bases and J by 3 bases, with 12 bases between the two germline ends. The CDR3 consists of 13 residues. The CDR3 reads CASNQWGDTEAFF. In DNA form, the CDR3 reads TGTGCCAGTAACCAGTGGGGGGACACTGAAGCTTTCTTT. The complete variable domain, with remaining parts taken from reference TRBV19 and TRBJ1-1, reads DGGITQSPKYLFRKEGQNVTLSCEQNLNHDAMYWYRQDPGQGLRLIYYSQIVNDFQKGDIAEGYSVSREKKESFPLTVTSAQKNPTAFYLCASNQWGDTEAFFGQGTRLTVV.

The CDR3 sequence: CASSQAGLNTEAFF. The CDR3 DNA is TGCGCCAGCAGCCAAGCCGGGTTGAACACTGAAGCTTTCTTT. The chain recombines TRBV4-3 with TRBJ1-1; D not resolved. The CDR3 loop spans 14 amino acids. Deletions cut 1 base from V and 0 bases from J, with 6 bases between. Germline lookup yields CDR1 LGHNA and CDR2 YSLEER.

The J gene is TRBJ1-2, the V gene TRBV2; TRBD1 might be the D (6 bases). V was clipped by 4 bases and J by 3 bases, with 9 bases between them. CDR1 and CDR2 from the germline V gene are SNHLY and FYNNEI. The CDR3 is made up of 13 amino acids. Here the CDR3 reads CASSGGGHYGYTF. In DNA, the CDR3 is TGTGCCAGCAGTGGGGGGGGGCACTATGGCTACACCTTC.

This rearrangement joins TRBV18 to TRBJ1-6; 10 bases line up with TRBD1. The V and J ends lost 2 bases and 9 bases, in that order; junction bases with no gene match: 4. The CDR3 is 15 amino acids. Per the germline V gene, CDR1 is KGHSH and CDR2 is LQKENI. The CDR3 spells CASSPSGQGTSPLHF. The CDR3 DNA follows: TGTGCCAGCTCACCATCGGGACAGGGGACTTCACCCCTCCACTTT. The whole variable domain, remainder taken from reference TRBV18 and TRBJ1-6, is NAGVMQNPRHLVRRRGQEARLRCSPMKGHSHVYWYRQLPEEGLKFMVYLQKENIIDESGMPKERFSAEFPKEGPSILRIQQVVRGDSAAYFCASSPSGQGTSPLHFGNGTRLTVT.

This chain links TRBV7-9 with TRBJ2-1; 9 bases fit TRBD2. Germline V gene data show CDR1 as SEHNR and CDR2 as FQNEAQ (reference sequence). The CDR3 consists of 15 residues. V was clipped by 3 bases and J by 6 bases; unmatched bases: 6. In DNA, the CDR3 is TGTGCCAGCAGCTTCCGGCGGGAGGGCCTCAATGAGCAGTTCTTC. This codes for CASSFRREGLNEQFF.

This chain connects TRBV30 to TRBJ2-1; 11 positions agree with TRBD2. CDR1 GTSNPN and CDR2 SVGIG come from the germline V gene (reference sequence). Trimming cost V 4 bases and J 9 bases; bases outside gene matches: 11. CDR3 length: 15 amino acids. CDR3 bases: TGTGCCTGGATGACTAGCGGGGTTTACGGTGGTGAGCAGTTCTTC. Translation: CAWMTSGVYGGEQFF. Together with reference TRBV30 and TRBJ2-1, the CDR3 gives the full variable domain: SQTIHQWPATLVQPVGSPLSLECTVEGTSNPNLYWYRQAAGRGLQLLFYSVGIGQISSEVPQNLSASRPQDRQFILSSKKLLLSDSGFYLCAWMTSGVYGGEQFFGPGTRLTVL.

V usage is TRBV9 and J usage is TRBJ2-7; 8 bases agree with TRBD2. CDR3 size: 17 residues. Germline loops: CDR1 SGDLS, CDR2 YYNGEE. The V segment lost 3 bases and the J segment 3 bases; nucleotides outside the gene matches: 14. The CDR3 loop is CASSGRGFGGVDYEQYF. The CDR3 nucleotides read TGTGCCAGCAGCGGGCGAGGATTCGGGGGGGTTGACTACGAGCAGTACTTC.

Here the CDR3 DNA reads TGCGCCAGCAGCTTGGTATTGGCGGGTCGAGCTGCGGGAGGGGGTAATGAGCAGTTCTTC. Encoded protein: CASSLVLAGRAAGGGNEQFF. The rearrangement links TRBV5-1 to TRBJ2-1; 9 positions match TRBD2. Germline assignment: CDR1 SGHRS and CDR2 YFSETQ. V was clipped by 0 bases and J by 7 bases; unmatched bases: 20. The CDR3 length is 20 residues.

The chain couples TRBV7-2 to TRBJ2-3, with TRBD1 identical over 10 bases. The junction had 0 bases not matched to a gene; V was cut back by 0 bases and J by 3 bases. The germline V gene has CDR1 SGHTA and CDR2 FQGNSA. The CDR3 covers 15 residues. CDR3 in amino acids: CASSLAGQGTDTQYF. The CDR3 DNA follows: TGTGCCAGCAGCTTAGCGGGACAGGGGACAGATACGCAGTATTTT.

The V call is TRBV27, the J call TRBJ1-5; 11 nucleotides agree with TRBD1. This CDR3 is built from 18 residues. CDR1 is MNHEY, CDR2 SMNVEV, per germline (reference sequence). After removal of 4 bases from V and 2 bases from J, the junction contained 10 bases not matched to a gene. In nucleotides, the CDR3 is TGTGCCAGCAGTTCGTGGACAGGGGGCGCTTGGGGCAATCAGCCCCAGCATTTT. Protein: CASSSWTGGAWGNQPQHF.

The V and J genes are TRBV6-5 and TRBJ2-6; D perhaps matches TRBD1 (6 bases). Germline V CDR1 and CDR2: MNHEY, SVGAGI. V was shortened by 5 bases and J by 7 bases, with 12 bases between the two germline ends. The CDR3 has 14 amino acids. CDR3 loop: CASSTETGANVLTF. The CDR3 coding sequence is TGTGCCAGCAGTACTGAGACAGGAGCCAACGTCCTGACTTTC.

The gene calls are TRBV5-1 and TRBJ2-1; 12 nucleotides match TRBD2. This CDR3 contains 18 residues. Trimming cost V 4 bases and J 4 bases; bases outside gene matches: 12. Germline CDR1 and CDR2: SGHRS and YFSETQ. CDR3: CASSPTSGSLGEYNEQFF. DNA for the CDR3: TGCGCCAGCAGCCCGACTAGCGGGAGTCTTGGGGAATACAATGAGCAGTTCTTC.

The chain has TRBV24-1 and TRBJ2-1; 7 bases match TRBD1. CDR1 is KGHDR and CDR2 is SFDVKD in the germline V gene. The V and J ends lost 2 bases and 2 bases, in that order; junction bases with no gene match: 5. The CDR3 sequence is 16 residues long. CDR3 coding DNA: TGTGCCACCAGTGATTCAAACAGGGGTCCCTACAATGAGCAGTTCTTC. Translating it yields CATSDSNRGPYNEQFF.

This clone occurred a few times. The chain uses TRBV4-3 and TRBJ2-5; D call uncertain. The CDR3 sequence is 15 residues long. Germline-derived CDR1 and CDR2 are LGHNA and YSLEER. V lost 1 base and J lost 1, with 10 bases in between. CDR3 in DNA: TGCGCCAGCAGCCAAGCCAGCGCTCTCCAAGAGACCCAGTACTTC. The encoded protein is CASSQASALQETQYF.

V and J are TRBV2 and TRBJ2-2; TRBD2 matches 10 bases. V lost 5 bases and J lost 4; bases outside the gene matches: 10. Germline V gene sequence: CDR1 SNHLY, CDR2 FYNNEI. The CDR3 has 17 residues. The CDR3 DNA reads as TGTGCCAGCAGTCCAAACGGGCTAGCGGGAGCCACCGGGGAGCTGTTTTTT. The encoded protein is CASSPNGLAGATGELFF.

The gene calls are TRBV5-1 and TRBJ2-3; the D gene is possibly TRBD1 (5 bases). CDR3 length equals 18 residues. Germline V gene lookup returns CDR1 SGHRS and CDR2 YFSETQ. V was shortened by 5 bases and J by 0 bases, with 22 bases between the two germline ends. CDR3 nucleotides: TGCGCCAGCAGGCCACAGGTTCTTAGTACCCTTAGCACAGATACGCAGTATTTT. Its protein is CASRPQVLSTLSTDTQYF.

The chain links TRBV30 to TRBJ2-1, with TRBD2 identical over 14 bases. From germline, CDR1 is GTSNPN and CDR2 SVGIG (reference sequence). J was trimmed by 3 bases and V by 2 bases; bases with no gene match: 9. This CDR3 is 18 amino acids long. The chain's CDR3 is CAWSRRGLAGGRYNEQFF. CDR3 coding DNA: TGTGCCTGGAGTAGGCGCGGACTAGCGGGAGGCCGCTACAATGAGCAGTTCTTC. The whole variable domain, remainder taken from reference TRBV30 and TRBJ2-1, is SQTIHQWPATLVQPVGSPLSLECTVEGTSNPNLYWYRQAAGRGLQLLFYSVGIGQISSEVPQNLSASRPQDRQFILSSKKLLLSDSGFYLCAWSRRGLAGGRYNEQFFGPGTRLTVL.

CDR3 residues: CASSYPRDGNSPLHF. CDR3 coding DNA: TGTGCCAGCAGTTACCCGCGGGACGGAAATTCACCCCTCCACTTT. The chain has TRBV6-5 and TRBJ1-6, with D perhaps TRBD1 (5 bases). The germline V gene encodes CDR1 MNHEY and CDR2 SVGAGI. V lost 2 bases to trimming and J lost 7 bases, with 12 bases between them. There are 15 residues in the CDR3.

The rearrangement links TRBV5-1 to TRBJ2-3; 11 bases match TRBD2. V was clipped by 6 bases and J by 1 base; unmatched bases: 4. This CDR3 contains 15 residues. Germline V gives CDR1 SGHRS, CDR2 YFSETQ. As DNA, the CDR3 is TGCGCCAGCACCCTACTAGCGGGAGGCACAGATACGCAGTATTTT. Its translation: CASTLLAGGTDTQYF.